This T cell receptor (beta chain) is from a study of tissue T cells after allogeneic stem cell transplantation (dated by TCRdb to 2021 to 2024). Describing the broader study: Over a roughly 3-year period, a research-autopsy study prospectively enrolled six or seven adult allo-HCT recipients who had steroid-refractory GVHD. For viably preserved blood and marrow, CD3+ T cells were flow-sorted when cell numbers permitted, and smaller samples went directly to DNA extraction. Using research autopsies of patients with and without GVHD, plus mouse models of GVHD, the study profiled TCR beta repertoires across many tissues. The human arm was a prospective observational study without blinding or randomization. Gastrointestinal GVHD was present in all GVHD patients, each of whom received several lines of GVHD-directed therapy, and five of these patients also had skin involvement. Every GVHD patient received a graft from a donor; a handful of grafts were unmodified and three were CD34-selected to deplete T cells.

General study outcomes and caveats: Only a few T cell clones appeared in more than one patient, yet motif-based clustering showed tissue-specific repertoire signatures that were shared between patients. Within patients, how anatomically similar tissues were was a major factor shaping TCR repertoire composition, regardless of disease or transplant status. The study did not determine which tissue TCRs were alloreactive or antigen-specific, and some clones might have been persisting host cells. The patient cohort was small and clinically heterogeneous, and sampling depth was acknowledged as a limitation. In both patients and mice, T cells from blood and spleen covered only a limited part of the TCR repertoire found in tissues.

The table lists this clone with a count of one. No antigen is known for it. No qualities accompany the bases; no much larger clone lies one base away. In the paper's terms, the time point label means: recipient (host-origin) PBMCs collected before allo-HCT. Library preparation used the immunoSEQ multiplex PCR assay. TCRbeta CDR3 sequencing was done by Adaptive Biotechnologies at survey depth, reporting CDR3 sequences, V/J genes, productive frequency and template counts. TCR beta CDR3 regions were amplified from genomic DNA rather than RNA. The paper's processing steps were these. Jensen-Shannon divergence was used to quantify pairwise repertoire overlap between tissues, with a value of 1 indicating complete divergence and a value of 0 indicating identical repertoires. Tissues were clustered by single-linkage agglomerative hierarchical clustering of pairwise JSD values and displayed as dendrograms. GLIPH2 was applied to all patient samples using simulation_depth 1000, kmer_min_depth 3, and cdr3_length_cutoff 8, and only groups with more than two unique CDR3s were retained. In a standardized tissue-overlap score, Jaccard GLIPH-group overlap across patients was extrapolated to a standard repertoire size of 1000 clones. Linear mixed-effect models, with tissue included as a fixed effect and individual included as a random effect, were used to assess associations of diversity with clinical or experimental variables. Entries here come from immuneACCESS through TCRdb and include only in-frame sequences with V and J called. Some clones fail to appear in such tables; in the studies checked, an unresolved V gene covers under half of the shortfall, and the cause of the remainder is unknown. V and J calls and clone size come straight from that table; D and trimming were deduced from the DNA. The sample table shows about 26,000 clones, and more than 80% are seen once. The ten most abundant clones make up roughly 2% of the sample.

The CDR3 starts with the cysteine, ends with the phenylalanine, and has 13 residues. CDR3 DNA is the only sequence kept; it has 39 bases, read in frame from the first base. V trim: 5 bases; J trim: 14 bases; unmatched bases: 12. The germline V gene supplies CDR1 SGHAT and CDR2 FQNNGV. This clonotype originated in a male donor aged 60 or over who later had graft-versus-host disease after an allogeneic stem cell transplant. The sequence is built from TRBV11-2 and TRBJ2-4, and TRBD2 matches 7 of the central bases. The specimen comprised blood, sampled before transplantation. The sequence in DNA is TGTGCCAGCAGCCCCACCGGGCGGGGGATTGAGTACTTC. It translates as CASSPTGRGIEYF.